A selection of T cell receptor beta chains follows, all from one sample in a study of blood T cell repertoires in COVID-19. The data were produced by immunoSEQ multiplex PCR, yet TCRdb's version contains in-frame clones alone and is incomplete. The sample holds about 140,000 clones, roughly 80% seen once. Sequenced material: PBMCs or T cells enriched from blood (not recorded which). Receptors were obtained from a woman aged 18-29 years who had been exposed to COVID-19. Both conserved end residues are part of each CDR3. D genes are given only for firm matches. The size of a clone is reported for some rows only, either as once, few or many, or as a class for expanded clones.

-,TRBJ2-3,13,TRBV5-1,-,CASSGDGTDTQYF,TGCGCCAGCAGCGGAGATGGCACAGATACGCAGTATTTT
TRBD2,TRBJ2-7,15,TRBV11-2,few,CASSPWASGSYEQYF,TGTGCCAGCAGCCCCTGGGCTAGCGGGAGTTACGAGCAGTACTTC
-,TRBJ2-1,14,TRBV7-3,-,CASSTYGMRNEQFF,TGTGCCAGCAGCACCTATGGCATGCGGAATGAGCAGTTCTTC
-,TRBJ1-4,15,TRBV27,-,CASSLSQTTNEKLFF,TGTGCCAGCAGTTTATCACAGACAACTAATGAAAAACTGTTTTTT
-,TRBJ1-1,13,TRBV19,-,CASRLHLNTEAFF,TGTGCCAGTAGGTTACATCTGAACACTGAAGCTTTCTTT
TRBD2,TRBJ2-3,15,TRBV19,-,CASSIGAGGEDTQYF,TGTGCCAGTAGTATCGGAGCGGGGGGGGAGGATACGCAGTATTTT
-,TRBJ1-1,13,TRBV11-3,few,CASSSRGWTEAFF,TGTGCCAGCAGCTCCAGAGGGTGGACTGAAGCTTTCTTT
-,TRBJ2-7,11,TRBV12-3/TRBV12-4,-,CASSFTYEQYF,TGTGCCAGCAGTTTCACCTACGAGCAGTACTTC
TRBD1,TRBJ1-3,16,TRBV5-6,once,CASSFQTGLSGNTIYF,TGTGCCAGCAGCTTCCAGACAGGGCTCTCTGGAAACACCATATATTTT
-,TRBJ2-3,12,TRBV7-8,-,CASSPFTDTQYF,TGTGCCAGCAGCCCGTTCACAGATACGCAGTATTTT
-,TRBJ2-3,15,TRBV11-3,few,CASSLGASAADTQYF,TGTGCCAGCAGCTTAGGTGCTAGCGCAGCAGATACGCAGTATTTT
TRBD2,TRBJ2-1,20,TRBV4-1,-,CASSQGGLAGPLSSYNEQFF,TGCGCCAGCAGCCAAGGGGGACTAGCGGGCCCGTTGAGCTCCTACAATGAGCAGTTCTTC
TRBD1,TRBJ2-7,13,TRBV5-8,-,CASFGQGVFEQYF,TGTGCCAGCTTTGGACAGGGGGTGTTTGAGCAGTACTTC
-,TRBJ1-2,13,TRBV5-4,-,CASSSIGGYGYTF,TGTGCCAGCAGCTCAATAGGAGGCTATGGCTACACCTTC
-,TRBJ1-2,11,TRBV20-1,-,CSATGKGGYTF,TGCAGTGCAACAGGGAAAGGAGGCTACACCTTC
TRBD2,TRBJ2-7,17,TRBV6-1,-,CASSVPGTSGRAYEQYF,TGTGCCAGCAGTGTTCCCGGGACTAGCGGGAGGGCTTACGAGCAGTACTTC
TRBD1,TRBJ1-1,14,TRBV27,-,CASSLGTGRTEAFF,TGTGCCAGCAGTTTAGGGACAGGGCGGACTGAAGCTTTCTTT
TRBD2,TRBJ2-7,15,TRBV5-1,once,CASSSISGSVYEQYF,TGCGCCAGCAGCTCAATTAGCGGGAGTGTCTACGAGCAGTACTTC
TRBD1,TRBJ1-2,16,TRBV9,-,CASSVGTGGIDYGYTF,TGTGCCAGCAGCGTAGGAACAGGGGGCATCGACTATGGCTACACCTTC
-,TRBJ1-1,13,TRBV6-5,-,CASSIGRTGGAFF,TGTGCCAGCAGTATCGGACGGACGGGGGGGGCTTTCTTT
-,TRBJ2-1,18,TRBV13,-,CASSSPPGGAISYNEQFF,TGTGCCAGCAGCTCCCCCCCGGGTGGAGCGATTTCCTACAATGAGCAGTTCTTC
-,TRBJ2-7,14,TRBV28,few,CASSFNSRTYEQYF,TGTGCCAGCAGTTTTAATAGCCGAACCTACGAGCAGTACTTC
-,TRBJ1-1,14,TRBV30,-,CAWSRNRANTEAFF,TGTGCCTGGAGTAGGAACAGAGCGAACACTGAAGCTTTCTTT
-,TRBJ2-1,17,TRBV27,-,CASSLSNLAITRYEQFF,TGTGCCAGCAGTTTATCGAATCTAGCGATCACGCGCTATGAGCAGTTCTTC
-,TRBJ1-1,14,TRBV28,-,CASRQGDRNTEAFF,TGTGCCAGCAGACAAGGAGATCGGAACACTGAAGCTTTCTTT
TRBD1,TRBJ1-5,13,TRBV28,-,CGSDRGRNQPQHF,TGTGGCTCCGACAGGGGTAGGAATCAGCCCCAGCATTTT
-,TRBJ1-2,16,TRBV28,-,CASSLGQGLWARTHTF,TGTGCCAGCAGTTTAGGTCAGGGACTCTGGGCGCGGACGCACACCTTC
TRBD1,TRBJ2-1,15,TRBV4-1,-,CASSLVRQGGNEQFF,TGCGCCAGCAGCCTCGTCCGACAGGGGGGTAATGAGCAGTTCTTC
-,TRBJ1-5,20,TRBV5-1,once,CASSLYLDKLTQFNFQPQHF,TGCGCCAGCAGCTTGTATTTGGATAAGCTGACTCAGTTTAATTTTCAGCCCCAGCATTTT
-,TRBJ2-5,17,TRBV9,-,CASSVSVGSRSVETQYF,TGTGCCAGCAGCGTATCTGTCGGGAGTAGATCGGTGGAGACCCAGTACTTC
TRBD2,TRBJ2-1,15,TRBV24-1,-,CATSDFGPGGNEQFF,TGTGCCACCAGTGATTTTGGCCCGGGGGGGAATGAGCAGTTCTTC
TRBD2,TRBJ2-3,15,TRBV7-3,-,CASSLTGRAVDTQYF,TGTGCCAGCAGCTTAACCGGGAGGGCCGTAGATACGCAGTATTTT
TRBD1,TRBJ1-5,14,TRBV6-5,-,CASSPDRGGQPQHF,TGTGCCAGCAGCCCCGACAGGGGCGGCCAGCCCCAGCATTTT
-,TRBJ2-3,14,TRBV9,-,CASSQSRSTDTQYF,TGTGCCAGCAGCCAGAGCAGGAGCACAGATACGCAGTATTTT
-,TRBJ1-6,16,TRBV6-6,-,CASTRAGANYNSPLHF,TGTGCCAGCACCAGAGCGGGGGCGAATTATAATTCACCCCTCCACTTT
TRBD2,TRBJ2-5,18,TRBV9,-,CASSVVKSGRWPIETQYF,TGTGCCAGCAGCGTAGTGAAAAGCGGGAGATGGCCCATCGAGACCCAGTACTTC
-,TRBJ1-3,14,TRBV14,-,CASSHRGAGNTIYF,TGTGCCAGCAGCCACAGGGGCGCTGGAAACACCATATATTTT
-,TRBJ2-6,13,TRBV29-1,-,CSVRQAGANVLTF,TGCAGCGTAAGACAGGCTGGGGCCAACGTCCTGACTTTC
TRBD1,TRBJ1-2,14,TRBV7-9,-,CASSVRQGFYGYTF,TGTGCCAGCAGCGTAAGACAGGGGTTCTATGGCTACACCTTC
TRBD1,TRBJ1-3,15,TRBV25-1,once,CASSESGQGGNTIYF,TGTGCCAGCAGTGAATCTGGACAGGGAGGAAACACCATATATTTT
TRBD1,TRBJ1-6,16,TRBV4-1,-,CASSQTPGQGGSPLHF,TGCGCCAGCAGCCAGACGCCGGGACAGGGAGGTTCACCCCTCCACTTT
TRBD1,TRBJ1-1,16,TRBV5-1,-,CASSRDRVGRNTEAFF,TGCGCCAGCAGCCGGGACAGGGTAGGGAGGAACACTGAAGCTTTCTTT
TRBD1,TRBJ1-1,15,TRBV3-1/TRBV3-2,-,CASSHSRGGRGRAFF,TGTGCCAGCAGCCACTCCCGAGGGGGCCGGGGTCGAGCTTTCTTT
TRBD2,TRBJ2-7,14,TRBV2,many,CASISASGAYEQYF,TGTGCCAGCATTTCGGCTAGCGGGGCCTACGAGCAGTACTTC
TRBD2,TRBJ2-3,15,TRBV2,once,CASSESSGSLYTQYF,TGTGCCAGCAGTGAATCTAGCGGGAGCCTGTATACGCAGTATTTT
TRBD2,TRBJ2-1,17,TRBV11-3,-,CASSHQKTSGRANEQFF,TGTGCCAGCAGCCACCAAAAGACTAGCGGGAGGGCAAATGAGCAGTTCTTC
-,TRBJ1-4,15,TRBV21-1,-,CASSAHSGANEKLFF,TGTGCCAGCAGCGCCCACTCAGGGGCTAATGAAAAACTGTTTTTT
TRBD2,TRBJ2-1,15,TRBV5-1,-,CASSPGGHPYNEQFF,TGCGCCAGCAGCCCGGGAGGGCACCCCTACAATGAGCAGTTCTTC
TRBD1,TRBJ1-1,15,TRBV4-1,-,CASSHVTGGNTEAFF,TGCGCCAGCAGCCACGTAACAGGGGGGAACACTGAAGCTTTCTTT
-,TRBJ2-1,17,TRBV24-1,-,CATSDSTGTSSYNEQFF,TGTGCCACCAGTGACTCAACAGGGACCAGCTCCTACAATGAGCAGTTCTTC
-,TRBJ2-5,18,TRBV7-9,-,CASSPSLWGRAVRETQYF,TGTGCCAGCAGCCCATCGTTATGGGGGCGGGCCGTGAGAGAGACCCAGTACTTC
-,TRBJ1-6,14,TRBV28,-,CASSPYRTVSPLHF,TGTGCCAGCAGCCCATACCGGACAGTGTCACCCCTCCACTTT
-,TRBJ1-2,14,TRBV28,-,CASSSNRVTYGYTF,TGTGCCAGCAGTTCGAACCGGGTTACCTATGGCTACACCTTC